The source of this TCR beta chain is a study of cytomegalovirus exposure and HLA in healthy donors. As for the study in general: Tens of millions of unique TCRs from HLA-typed donors made up an early data release. General observations from the study: TCR beta V segments were, for the most part, productive about 87% or about 30% of the time in an earlier analysis. In a later analysis, specific HLA alleles were associated with around 17,000 TCR beta sequences at a 0.05 false discovery rate.

Primers: 60 Vbeta forward and 13 Jbeta reverse. Sequencing used immunoSEQ multiplex PCR; TCRdb keeps in-frame clones, though not all of them. The table lists about 200,000 clones, about 12% of them singletons. Details on this clone: Its specificity is not known.

Per the germline V gene, CDR1 is SGHVS and CDR2 is FQNEAQ. After removal of 4 bases from V and 4 bases from J, the junction contained 5 bases not matched to a gene. The CDR3 loop spans 15 amino acids. The donors were healthy bone marrow donors. Sequenced: PBMCs. The chain combines TRBV7-8 with TRBJ1-4; 8 bases are shared with TRBD1. This receptor was identified in a man aged 45-65 years in good health and CMV-seropositive. CDR3: CASSSRQGINEKLFF. In DNA form, the CDR3 reads TGTGCCAGCAGCTCCCGACAGGGGATTAATGAAAAACTGTTTTTT.